The source of this TCR beta chain is a study of regulatory T cells in long-lasting Graves disease. With iRepertoire HTBI primers and Arm-PCR of CDR3 regions, TCR beta libraries were built. Per the authors' pipeline: Taken together, the samples had 62 TRBV and approximately 15 TRBJ segments identified. From the multiplex PCR reads, TCRdb called clonotypes with MiXCR, one entry per CDR3 protein. What appears here as the V and J calls and clone size reflects TCRdb's work, not the paper's. The table shows about 470,000 distinct CDR3 sequences, with 20% occurring only once. Study-level points and caveats: The study found TRBV28, TRBJ1-2 and TRBJ2-5 favored in persistent disease. Newly diagnosed Graves' patients exceeded persistent ones in TCR diversity.

Germline CDR1 is DFQATT and CDR2 is SNEGSKA (reference sequence). Trimming shortened V by 6 bases and J by 2 bases, and 13 bases separated the two germline ends. The CDR3 loop spans 13 amino acids. Time point of the sample: persistent/refractory GD, antithyroid drugs over 5 years with positive TRAb. The TCR library was prepared using RNA isolated from PBMCs. This clonotype came up a few times. The antigen remains undetermined. The sequence came from a female donor with Graves disease. The chain employs TRBV20-1 and TRBJ1-1; the D gene is possibly TRBD1 (6 bases). The sample was peripheral blood mononuclear cells (PBMCs), taken when the disease was refractory, from a patient treated with antithyroid drugs. This chain's CDR3 is CSAWEGGNTEAFF. For the CDR3, the DNA is TGCAGTGCCTGGGAGGGGGGAAACACTGAAGCTTTCTTT.